This entry concerns a single TCR beta chain. The antigen is not known. This record comes from a study of T cell responses to AZD1222 COVID-19 vaccine. Broader study findings: The peak T cell response came first, and repertoires were sampled only after it. Distributed over spike, vaccine-associated CD4 TCRs predominated at 160-218 and 743-854.

The J segment lost 7 bases and the V segment lost 3 bases, leaving 11 bases of the junction unmatched. Looked up from germline, CDR1 is MNHNY and CDR2 is SVGAGI (reference sequence). This CDR3 contains 16 residues. The protocol was immunoSEQ multiplex PCR, while the TCRdb copy is restricted to in-frame clones and leaves out a portion. Of approximately 100,000 clones detected, about 89% appear once; the ten largest clones hold roughly 4.3%. Second-dose schedules of about 4 or about 12 weeks were combined. This material consisted of peripheral blood, taken 28 days after the second AZD1222 dose. The rearrangement links TRBV6-6 to TRBJ2-1, with 8 bases matching TRBD2. The clonotype was recovered from an adult who received the AZD1222 COVID-19 vaccine. This CDR3 is CASSYVAAGVTNEQFF. The CDR3, as DNA: TGTGCCAGCAGTTATGTAGCAGCGGGAGTGACGAATGAGCAGTTCTTC.